Below are 13 T cell receptor beta chains sequenced from a single sample in a study of PD-1 blockade in classical Hodgkin lymphoma. With no exception, relapse followed autologous stem cell transplantation in all patients, and brentuximab vedotin exposure varied. Repertoires were generated with immunoSEQ multiplex PCR, while TCRdb's copy carries only in-frame clones and drops some. The sample lists 20,000 to 25,000 clones; 70% to 85% were seen once. Source: peripheral blood mononuclear cells (PBMCs), taken before the second cycle of nivolumab. These receptors came from a human donor with classical Hodgkin lymphoma.

The chain joins TRBV5-1 to TRBJ2-5, with D perhaps TRBD1 (6 bases). The germline CDR1 and CDR2 sequences are SGHRS and YFSETQ. This CDR3 comprises 12 residues. V was shortened by 5 bases and J by 4 bases, with 9 bases between the two germline ends. CDR3 sequence: CASRGAGETQYF. The CDR3, as DNA: TGCGCCAGCAGGGGGGCGGGAGAGACCCAGTACTTC. Full variable domain (outside the CDR3, taken from reference TRBV5-1 and TRBJ2-5): KAGVTQTPRYLIKTRGQQVTLSCSPISGHRSVSWYQQTPGQGLQFLFEYFSETQRNKGNFPGRFSGRQFSNSRSEMNVSTLELGDSALYLCASRGAGETQYFGPGTRLLVL.

V gene TRBV4-1 combines with J gene TRBJ2-7, with 9 nucleotides matching TRBD2. The V gene end was trimmed by 0 bases and the J gene end by 3 bases; junction bases not matched to a gene: 6. The CDR3 length is 16 residues. Germline lookup yields CDR1 MGHRA and CDR2 YSYEKL. CDR3 DNA sequence: TGCGCCAGCAGCCAAGAAGCGACTAGCGGAGTCTACGAGCAGTACTTC. It is translated as CASSQEATSGVYEQYF.

The chain is built from TRBV11-1 and TRBJ1-5; possible D gene TRBD1, 5 bases. Germline CDR1 reads SGHAT; CDR2 reads FQDESV (reference sequence). V was clipped by 2 bases and J by 0 bases, with 14 bases between them. CDR3 length: 17 amino acids. In nucleotides, the CDR3 is TGTGCCAGCAGCTTAAATAGGACACCTTATAGCAATCAGCCCCAGCATTTT. Translated, it gives CASSLNRTPYSNQPQHF. The full variable domain, completed using reference TRBV11-1 and TRBJ1-5, is EAEVAQSPRYKITEKSQAVAFWCDPISGHATLYWYRQILGQGPELLVQFQDESVVDDSQLPKDRFSAERLKGVDSTLKIQPAELGDSAMYLCASSLNRTPYSNQPQHFGDGTRLSIL.

V gene TRBV10-2 combines with J gene TRBJ2-7, with D unclear. Germline lookup yields CDR1 WSHSY and CDR2 SAAADI. The ends were cut back, 4 bases at V and 4 bases at J, with 5 bases in the middle. The CDR3 has 11 amino acids. The CDR3 sequence is CASSAQYEQYF. The CDR3 DNA sequence: TGCGCCAGCAGTGCCCAATACGAGCAGTACTTC.

The V call is TRBV7-9, the J call TRBJ2-7; TRBD1 agrees at 10 bases. The germline V gene has CDR1 SEHNR and CDR2 FQNEAQ (reference sequence). Germline trimming cut 2 bases from V and 4 bases from J; bases unmatched to any gene: 8. This CDR3 region has 16 residues. The CDR3 loop is CASSLWRDRGLYEQYF. In nucleotides, the CDR3 is TGTGCCAGCAGCTTATGGCGTGACAGGGGGCTTTACGAGCAGTACTTC.

V is TRBV20-1 and J is TRBJ2-1; the D is unclear. The CDR3 sequence is 10 residues long. Looked up from germline, CDR1 is DFQATT and CDR2 is SNEGSKA (reference sequence). The V gene lost 0 bases and the J gene lost 8 bases, with 2 bases spanning the gap. CDR3 in amino acids: CSAREDEQFF. The CDR3 DNA sequence: TGCAGTGCTAGAGAGGATGAGCAGTTCTTC.

The chain couples TRBV5-6 to TRBJ2-7; D possibly corresponds to TRBD2 (6 bases). This CDR3 has 13 residues. With 0 bases removed from V and 4 bases from J, the gap between germline ends came to 8 bases. Germline assignment: CDR1 SGHDT and CDR2 YYEEEE. The CDR3 bases are TGTGCCAGCAGCTTGGATGGGGGGTACGAGCAGTACTTC. Its protein product is CASSLDGGYEQYF.

The chain combines TRBV30 with TRBJ1-2; D remains ambiguous. CDR3 length: 12 amino acids. The germline CDR1 and CDR2 sequences are GTSNPN and SVGIG (reference sequence). Trimming stripped 2 bases from V and 3 bases from J, with 7 bases between. CDR3 coding DNA: TGTGCCTGGAGTCCTCAAGACTATGGCTACACCTTC. Amino acids: CAWSPQDYGYTF.

In this sample, this clone turned up once. The CDR3 DNA sequence: TGCAGCACCCACGGGGATACGCAGTATTTT. It is translated as CSTHGDTQYF. This rearrangement joins TRBV20-1 to TRBJ2-3; D is uncertain. There are 10 residues in the CDR3. Germline CDR1 is DFQATT and CDR2 is SNEGSKA (reference sequence).

The chain combines TRBV27 with TRBJ1-5; 9 bases are a match to TRBD1. The CDR3 covers 18 residues. Trimming removed 5 bases from V and 1 base from J; junction bases left unmatched: 12. Per germline, CDR1 MNHEY and CDR2 SMNVEV (reference sequence). The CDR3 region is CASSRLTPGQGSNQPQHF. As DNA, the CDR3 is TGTGCCAGCAGTCGTTTGACTCCGGGACAGGGCAGCAATCAGCCCCAGCATTTT.

V usage is TRBV2 and J usage is TRBJ2-7; D possibly matches TRBD1 or TRBD2 (6 bases each). From germline, CDR1 is SNHLY and CDR2 FYNNEI. CDR3 length equals 15 residues. The V gene lost 4 bases and the J gene lost 7 bases, with 20 bases spanning the gap. CDR3 DNA sequence: TGTGCCAGCAGTGGGGGGGCAGGCGCCCTCCGGGAGCAGTACTTC. This gives the protein CASSGGAGALREQYF. Full variable domain (missing parts from reference TRBV2 and TRBJ2-7): EPEVTQTPSHQVTQMGQEVILRCVPISNHLYFYWYRQILGQKVEFLVSFYNNEISEKSEIFDDQFSVERPDGSNFTLKIRSTKLEDSAMYFCASSGGAGALREQYFGPGTRLTVT.

The rearrangement uses TRBV4-3 and TRBJ2-2, with D possibly being TRBD2 (6 bases). This CDR3 comprises 16 residues. In germline, CDR1 is LGHNA, CDR2 YSLEER. Trimming shortened V by 0 bases and J by 4 bases, and 12 bases separated the two germline ends. CDR3 sequence (DNA): TGCGCCAGCAGCCAAGATTTCGAGCGGGTCACCGGGGAGCTGTTTTTT. Protein: CASSQDFERVTGELFF.

V and J are TRBV19 and TRBJ1-5; TRBD1 is a possible D gene (5 bases). V was clipped by 4 bases and J by 1 base, with 8 bases between them. The germline CDR1 and CDR2 sequences are LNHDA and SQIVND (reference sequence). This CDR3 is 14 amino acids long. The CDR3 spells CASSKGESNQPQHF. For the CDR3, the DNA is TGTGCCAGTAGTAAAGGGGAAAGCAATCAGCCCCAGCATTTT.